This TCR beta chain was observed in a study of cytomegalovirus exposure and HLA in healthy donors. The overall study: Caucasian-associated ancestry cluster membership applied to approximately 80% of several hundred genotyped donors. Regarding the study as a whole: Earlier analysis yielded a pattern in which most TCR beta V segments were productive about 90% or about 30% of the time. Analysis was performed later, and it showed HLA-associated TCR beta chains to be more clonally expanded than equally common others.

The CDR3 spans 16 residues. V was trimmed by 4 bases and J by 2 bases, leaving 17 bases between them. Germline V CDR1 and CDR2: LGHNA, YSLEER. Despite likely unrecorded immune exposures, the donors were nominally healthy at the time of sampling. The PCR made use of 60 Vbeta and 13 Jbeta primers. Produced via immunoSEQ multiplex PCR; TCRdb's table is partial and in-frame only. Here the sample spans under 200,000 clones, roughly 87% being singletons. Regarding this clone: Antigen specificity is unknown.

This TCR derives from a woman between 45 and 65 years old in good health and CMV-seronegative. The sequenced material came from PBMCs. The J gene is TRBJ1-2, the V gene TRBV4-3, with a weak D call TRBD1 (6 bases). The CDR3 DNA follows: TGCGCCAGCAGCCGAGGGTCGACAGGAGGAAACTATGGCTACACCTTC. Protein product: CASSRGSTGGNYGYTF.